What follows are 26 T cell receptor beta chains derived from one specimen sequenced in a study of shared clonotypes between healthy human individuals (dated by TCRdb to about 2020). For the CD8 naive samples, CD45RO-negative cells were positively selected for CCR7, yielding a CD45RA+CCR7+ population from which TemRA cells were excluded. Library method: the immunoSEQ multiplex PCR assay. Drawn from immuneACCESS, this table holds only the in-frame rearrangements with V and J called that TCRdb kept. Clones are partly lost; checked studies trace under half to an unresolved V gene and leave the rest unexplained. For this sample there are 1.5 million to 2.5 million clones; about 95% appear just once. The ten biggest clones cover around 1.2% of the sample. Sequenced input: naive CD8+ T cells sorted from blood. The label giving this sample's cell subset or site can be read as: CD45RA+CCR7+. These receptors came from a man between 18 and 35 years old in good health.

The chain couples TRBV27 to TRBJ2-7; no clear D. This CDR3 has 13 residues. From germline, CDR1 is MNHEY and CDR2 SMNVEV (reference sequence). V lost 3 bases to trimming and J lost 6 bases, with 12 bases between them. CDR3 sequence (DNA): TGTGCCAGCAGTTTTTTACAGACTGCCGAGCAGTACTTC. Its protein product is CASSFLQTAEQYF.

The rearrangement uses TRBV30 and TRBJ2-3; 14 bases agree with TRBD2. This CDR3 region has 16 residues. Trimming cost V 2 bases and J 5 bases; bases outside gene matches: 6. Germline values: CDR1 GTSNPN, CDR2 SVGIG (reference sequence). DNA of the CDR3: TGTGCCTGGAGTTCGGGACTAGCGGGAGAACAAGATACGCAGTATTTT. Translated, it gives CAWSSGLAGEQDTQYF.

There are a few counts of this clone. The chain has TRBV18 and TRBJ1-2, with unresolved D. From germline, CDR1 is KGHSH and CDR2 LQKENI. V was shortened by 1 base and J by 7 bases, with 22 bases between the two germline ends. This CDR3 spans 17 amino acids. The CDR3 bases are TGTGCCAGCTCACCACAACCGGGGATGGGAGTCTATGGTGGCTACACCTTC. Protein sequence: CASSPQPGMGVYGGYTF.

The chain has TRBV7-9 and TRBJ2-7, with 7 bases that match TRBD2. V shed 1 base, J shed 0 bases, and the junction held 6 bases outside the gene matches. Germline loops: CDR1 SEHNR, CDR2 FQNEAQ (reference sequence). The CDR3 has 16 residues. CDR3 protein: CASSLVGGEGSYEQYF. The CDR3 region has the DNA TGTGCCAGCAGCTTAGTGGGAGGGGAGGGCTCCTACGAGCAGTACTTC.

The rearrangement uses TRBV4-3 and TRBJ1-1, with TRBD1 matching over 7 bases. This CDR3 has 18 residues. With V trimmed by 0 bases and J by 6 bases, 16 bases remained unmatched. Germline V gene data show CDR1 as LGHNA and CDR2 as YSLEER. CDR3: CASSQENGQAIGDAEAFF. CDR3 coding DNA: TGCGCCAGCAGCCAAGAGAACGGACAGGCAATTGGAGATGCTGAAGCTTTCTTT.

The rearrangement uses TRBV4-1 and TRBJ2-6; the match to TRBD1 covers 7 bases. The trim removed 1 base at V and 0 bases at J, leaving 3 bases unmatched. CDR1 and CDR2 from the germline V gene are MGHRA and YSYEKL. There are 17 residues in the CDR3. The DNA for the CDR3 is TGCGCCAGCAGCCAAGGTGGGGACAGCTCTGGGGCCAACGTCCTGACTTTC. This gives the protein CASSQGGDSSGANVLTF.

V usage is TRBV4-1 and J usage is TRBJ1-5, with D maybe TRBD1 (5 bases). The germline gives CDR1 MGHRA, CDR2 YSYEKL. V was cut by 0 bases and J by 4 bases, with 16 bases left in between. The CDR3 is 17 residues long. CDR3 residues: CASSQDGAKGENQPQHF. CDR3 in DNA: TGCGCCAGCAGCCAAGATGGGGCAAAAGGGGAAAATCAGCCCCAGCATTTT.

This chain connects TRBV4-1 to TRBJ1-1; 9 bases are shared with TRBD1. The J segment lost 1 base and the V segment lost 4 bases, leaving 7 bases of the junction unmatched. The germline V gene encodes CDR1 MGHRA and CDR2 YSYEKL. CDR3 length: 16 amino acids. In DNA, the CDR3 is TGCGCCAGCAGCCCCCGCTCGGGACAGGGGAACACTGAAGCTTTCTTT. It is translated as CASSPRSGQGNTEAFF.

In its sample, this clone was seen once. The J gene is TRBJ1-1, the V gene TRBV28; D is perhaps TRBD1 (5 bases). The V end lost 2 bases, the J end lost 3 bases, and 19 bases lay between the germline ends. In germline, CDR1 is MDHEN, CDR2 SYDVKM. The CDR3 runs 17 residues. Here the CDR3 reads CASSLEVRLRGDTEAFF. The CDR3 DNA follows: TGTGCCAGCAGTTTAGAGGTTAGGCTTCGAGGGGACACTGAAGCTTTCTTT.

The CDR3 spells CASSLTGGSWETQYF. CDR3 coding DNA: TGTGCCAGCAGTTTGACAGGGGGCAGTTGGGAGACCCAGTACTTC. The chain carries TRBV6-5 and TRBJ2-5; 10 bases are shared with TRBD1. The V gene end was trimmed by 4 bases and the J gene end by 5 bases; junction bases not matched to a gene: 7. CDR3 length: 15 amino acids. CDR1 and CDR2 from the germline V gene are MNHEY and SVGAGI.

This rearrangement joins TRBV11-2 to TRBJ2-7; 9 nucleotides agree with TRBD1. Trimming took 5 bases from V and 5 from J; bases not matched to a gene: 10. The CDR3 is made up of 15 amino acids. Germline CDR1 SGHAT, CDR2 FQNNGV. The chain's CDR3 is CASSPEGTGFDEQYF. The CDR3 bases are TGTGCCAGCAGCCCGGAAGGGACAGGGTTCGACGAGCAGTACTTC.

The V and J genes are TRBV4-1 and TRBJ2-1; TRBD2 matches at 12 bases. Germline V gene data show CDR1 as MGHRA and CDR2 as YSYEKL. This CDR3 region has 17 residues. Germline trimming cut 0 bases from V and 4 bases from J; bases unmatched to any gene: 4. The CDR3 DNA sequence: TGCGCCAGCAGCCAAGATCGGACTAGCGGGGTTTACAATGAGCAGTTCTTC. Protein sequence: CASSQDRTSGVYNEQFF.

The rearrangement links TRBV5-4 to TRBJ1-1, with 9 bases fitting TRBD1. The CDR3 spans 15 residues. The V segment lost 4 bases and the J segment 5 bases; nucleotides outside the gene matches: 9. Germline CDR1 and CDR2: SGHNT and YYREEE (reference sequence). The CDR3 sequence is CASSQMDRGGTEAFF. The CDR3 nucleotides are TGTGCCAGCAGCCAAATGGACAGGGGAGGTACTGAAGCTTTCTTT. Drawing the rest from reference TRBV5-4 and TRBJ1-1, the complete variable domain is ETGVTQSPTHLIKTRGQQVTLRCSSQSGHNTVSWYQQALGQGPQFIFQYYREEENGRGNFPPRFSGLQFPNYSSELNVNALELDDSALYLCASSQMDRGGTEAFFGQGTRLTVV.

The CDR3 DNA reads as TGTGCCAGCAGCCCAGAGACAGTAGGCTCTGGAAACACCATATATTTT. This encodes CASSPETVGSGNTIYF. V gene TRBV7-6 combines with J gene TRBJ1-3, with D possibly being TRBD1 (5 bases). V was shortened by 5 bases and J by 0 bases, with 14 bases between the two germline ends. Per germline, CDR1 SGHVS and CDR2 FNYEAQ. This CDR3 has 16 amino acids. The complete variable domain, with remaining parts taken from reference TRBV7-6 and TRBJ1-3, reads GAGVSQSPRYKVTKRGQDVALRCDPISGHVSLYWYRQALGQGPEFLTYFNYEAQQDKSGLPNDRFSAERPEGSISTLTIQRTEQRDSAMYRCASSPETVGSGNTIYFGEGSWLTVV.

This chain connects TRBV4-1 to TRBJ2-3; D gene ambiguous. Germline V lookup: CDR1 MGHRA, CDR2 YSYEKL. The CDR3 has 16 amino acids. With 0 bases removed from V and 2 bases from J, the gap between germline ends came to 12 bases. Here the CDR3 DNA reads TGCGCCAGCAGCCAAGATTCCCCGATTACCACAGATACGCAGTATTTT. Translating it yields CASSQDSPITTDTQYF.

The chain joins TRBV12-5 to TRBJ2-5; 10 bases match TRBD2. Germline loops: CDR1 LGHNT, CDR2 FRNRAP. Unmatched junction bases numbered 16, after V lost 1 base and J lost 2 bases. This CDR3 comprises 20 residues. The CDR3, as DNA: TGTGCTAGTGGTTTGGCCGGGGGATCTAGCGGGGGCCGAAAGCAAGAGACCCAGTACTTC. It is translated as CASGLAGGSSGGRKQETQYF.

The CDR3: CASSLSVSYGELFF. The CDR3 nucleotides are TGTGCCAGCAGTTTATCAGTTTCATACGGGGAGCTGTTTTTT. The V call is TRBV27, the J call TRBJ2-2; D is unclear. V lost 0 bases, J lost 7 bases, and 9 bases lay in between. Germline lookup yields CDR1 MNHEY and CDR2 SMNVEV (reference sequence). This CDR3 region has 14 residues.

This chain uses TRBV9 with TRBJ2-5; D gene ambiguous. Germline V gene lookup returns CDR1 SGDLS and CDR2 YYNGEE. V was pared by 4 bases and J by 2 bases, with 12 bases between. CDR3 length equals 14 residues. CDR3 sequence (DNA): TGTGCCAGCAGCTCCCGAGACTTACAAGAGACCCAGTACTTC. Its protein product is CASSSRDLQETQYF.

This chain joins TRBV27 and TRBJ1-2, with 7 positions matching TRBD1. With V trimmed by 5 bases and J by 2 bases, 11 bases remained unmatched. The CDR3 contains 16 residues. CDR1 is MNHEY and CDR2 is SMNVEV in the germline V gene (reference sequence). As DNA, the CDR3 is TGTGCCAGCAGTCCATCATCGGGACAGACAAACTATGGCTACACCTTC. Translation: CASSPSSGQTNYGYTF.

The chain has TRBV11-3 and TRBJ2-1, with D hard to call. The CDR3 totals 13 residues. The germline gives CDR1 SGHNT, CDR2 YENEEA. V lost 1 base, J lost 8 bases, and 9 bases lay in between. CDR3 coding DNA: TGTGCCAGCAGCTTAGGTCTGGGCTATGAGCAGTTCTTC. It yields the protein CASSLGLGYEQFF.

This clone was counted once. The genes are TRBV10-1 and TRBJ2-7; 8 bases map to TRBD2. In germline, CDR1 is WNHNN, CDR2 SYGVQD (reference sequence). The CDR3 contains 16 residues. The ends lost 0 bases at V and 4 bases at J; junction bases unmatched: 8. The CDR3 region is CASSESHAGGNYEQYF. CDR3 nucleotide sequence: TGCGCCAGCAGTGAGTCGCACGCGGGAGGAAATTACGAGCAGTACTTC.

The chain is built from TRBV4-1 and TRBJ2-2; D might be TRBD1 (5 bases). Trimming removed 0 bases from V and 1 base from J, with 9 bases in between. The CDR3 length is 16 residues. The V gene's germline CDR1 is MGHRA and CDR2 YSYEKL. CDR3 sequence: CASSQDGAGNTGELFF. The CDR3 bases are TGCGCCAGCAGCCAAGATGGGGCCGGGAACACCGGGGAGCTGTTTTTT.

The chain links TRBV5-1 to TRBJ2-5, with 7 bases that match TRBD1. Germline assignment: CDR1 SGHRS and CDR2 YFSETQ. V shed 3 bases, J shed 5 bases, and the junction held 7 bases outside the gene matches. The CDR3 loop spans 14 amino acids. For the CDR3, the DNA is TGCGCCAGCAGCTCTCTGACAGGGTGGGAGACCCAGTACTTC. Translated, it gives CASSSLTGWETQYF.

V and J are TRBV10-3 and TRBJ2-7; weak D call: TRBD1 (6 bases). V lost 4 bases and J lost 3, with 16 bases in between. This CDR3 has 15 amino acids. Germline V gene lookup returns CDR1 ENHRY and CDR2 SYGVKD. CDR3 sequence: CAISGSGTLDYEQYF. The CDR3 nucleotides read TGTGCCATCAGTGGGTCCGGGACACTAGACTACGAGCAGTACTTC.

The chain carries TRBV9 and TRBJ1-2, with D possibly being TRBD1 (5 bases). The CDR3 consists of 13 residues. The V end was cut by 3 bases, the J end by 6 bases, with 12 bases between. The germline gives CDR1 SGDLS, CDR2 YYNGEE. For the CDR3, the DNA is TGTGCCAGCAGCGCGGGCAGGGAGGATGGCTACACCTTC. Translated, it gives CASSAGREDGYTF.

This chain connects TRBV9 to TRBJ2-2; possible D gene TRBD1, 6 bases. The germline V gene encodes CDR1 SGDLS and CDR2 YYNGEE. Deletions cut 5 bases from V and 6 bases from J, with 17 bases between. This CDR3 region has 15 residues. The CDR3 reads CASSGGRGVSGELFF. The CDR3 DNA reads TGTGCCAGCAGTGGGGGCAGGGGAGTTTCCGGGGAGCTGTTTTTT.